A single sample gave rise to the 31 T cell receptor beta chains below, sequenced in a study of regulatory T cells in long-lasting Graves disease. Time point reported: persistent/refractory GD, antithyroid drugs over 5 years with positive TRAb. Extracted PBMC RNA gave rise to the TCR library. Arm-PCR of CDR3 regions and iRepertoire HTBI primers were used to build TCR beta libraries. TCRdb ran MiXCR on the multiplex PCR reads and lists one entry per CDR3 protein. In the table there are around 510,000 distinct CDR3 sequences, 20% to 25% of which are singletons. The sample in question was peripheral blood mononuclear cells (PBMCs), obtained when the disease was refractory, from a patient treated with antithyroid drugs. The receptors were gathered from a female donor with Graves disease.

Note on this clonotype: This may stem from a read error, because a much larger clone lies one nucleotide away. CDR3 DNA sequence: TGTGTCAGCAGTGAATATGGGTGGGGGGCATCAGTTGGAGAGACCCAGTACTTC. Translated, it gives CVSSEYGWGASVGETQYF. This chain joins TRBV6-1 and TRBJ2-5; either TRBD1 or TRBD2 may fit D (6 bases each). Germline values: CDR1 MNHNS, CDR2 SASEGT. This CDR3 is built from 18 residues.

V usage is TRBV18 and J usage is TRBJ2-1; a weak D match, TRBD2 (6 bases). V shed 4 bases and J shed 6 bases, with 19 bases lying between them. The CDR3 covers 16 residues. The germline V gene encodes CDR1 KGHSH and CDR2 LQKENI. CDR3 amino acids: CASSLGPGLPLNEQFF. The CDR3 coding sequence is TGTGCCAGCTCACTCGGGCCGGGACTGCCACTCAATGAGCAGTTCTTC.

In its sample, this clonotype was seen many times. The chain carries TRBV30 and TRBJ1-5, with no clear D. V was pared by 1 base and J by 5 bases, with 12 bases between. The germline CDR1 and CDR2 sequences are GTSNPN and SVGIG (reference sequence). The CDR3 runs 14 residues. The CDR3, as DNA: TGTGCCTGGAGTGGAGGGCGTGGGGATCAGCCCCAGCATTTT. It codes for CAWSGGRGDQPQHF.

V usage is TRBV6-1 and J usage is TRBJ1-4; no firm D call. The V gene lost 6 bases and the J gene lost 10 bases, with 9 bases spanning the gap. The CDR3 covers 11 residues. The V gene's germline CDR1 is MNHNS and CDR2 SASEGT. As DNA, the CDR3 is TGTGCCAGCAGGTCCCCAGGAAAACTGTTTTTT. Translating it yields CASRSPGKLFF.

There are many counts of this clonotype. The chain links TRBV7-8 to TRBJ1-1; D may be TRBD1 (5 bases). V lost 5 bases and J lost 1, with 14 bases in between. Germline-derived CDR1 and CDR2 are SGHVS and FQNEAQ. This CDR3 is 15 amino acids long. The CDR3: CASSLGVGWNTEAFF. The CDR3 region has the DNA TGTGCCAGCAGCCTAGGGGTGGGTTGGAACACTGAAGCTTTCTTT.

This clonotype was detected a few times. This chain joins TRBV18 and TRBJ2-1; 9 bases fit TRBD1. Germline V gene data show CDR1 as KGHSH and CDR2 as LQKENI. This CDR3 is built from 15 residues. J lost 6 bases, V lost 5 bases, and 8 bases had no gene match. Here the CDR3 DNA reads TGTGCCAGCTCAGTCCGGGACAGGGTGATCAATGAGCAGTTCTTC. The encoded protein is CASSVRDRVINEQFF.

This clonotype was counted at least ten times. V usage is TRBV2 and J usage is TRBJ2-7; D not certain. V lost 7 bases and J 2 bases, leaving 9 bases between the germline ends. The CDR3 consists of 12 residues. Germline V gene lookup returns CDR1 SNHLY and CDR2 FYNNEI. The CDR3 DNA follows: TGTGCCAGCAAGGCAGAGGCCTACGAGCAGTACTTC. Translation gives CASKAEAYEQYF. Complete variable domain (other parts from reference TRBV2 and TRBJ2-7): EPEVTQTPSHQVTQMGQEVILRCVPISNHLYFYWYRQILGQKVEFLVSFYNNEISEKSEIFDDQFSVERPDGSNFTLKIRSTKLEDSAMYFCASKAEAYEQYFGPGTRLTVT.

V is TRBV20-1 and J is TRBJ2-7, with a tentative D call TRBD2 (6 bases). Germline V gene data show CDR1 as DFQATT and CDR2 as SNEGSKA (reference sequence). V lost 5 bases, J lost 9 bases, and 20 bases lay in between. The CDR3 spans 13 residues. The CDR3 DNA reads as TGCAGTGCTCCTCTAACGGGAGAGGCGCTGCAGTACTTC. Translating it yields CSAPLTGEALQYF.

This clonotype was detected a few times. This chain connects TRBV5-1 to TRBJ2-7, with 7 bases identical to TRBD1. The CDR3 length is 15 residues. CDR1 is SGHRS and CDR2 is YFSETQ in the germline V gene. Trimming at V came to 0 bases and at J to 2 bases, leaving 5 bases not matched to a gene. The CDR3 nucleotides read TGCGCCAGCAGCTTGGGATTCGGGACAGCCTACGAGCAGTACTTC. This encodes CASSLGFGTAYEQYF.

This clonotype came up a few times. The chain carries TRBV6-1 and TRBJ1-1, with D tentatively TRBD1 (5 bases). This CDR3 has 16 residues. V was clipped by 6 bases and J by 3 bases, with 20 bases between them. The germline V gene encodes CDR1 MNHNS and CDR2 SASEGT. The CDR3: CASRGGGLRRDTEAFF. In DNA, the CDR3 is TGTGCCAGCAGGGGGGGTGGGCTGCGGAGGGACACTGAAGCTTTCTTT.

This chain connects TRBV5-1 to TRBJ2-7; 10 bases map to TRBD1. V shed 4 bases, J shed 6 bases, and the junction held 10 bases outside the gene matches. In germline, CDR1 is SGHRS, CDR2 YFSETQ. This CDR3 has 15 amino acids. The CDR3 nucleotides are TGCGCCAGCAGCGCAAATGCCGGGACAGGGGTCGAGCAGTACTTC. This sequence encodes CASSANAGTGVEQYF.

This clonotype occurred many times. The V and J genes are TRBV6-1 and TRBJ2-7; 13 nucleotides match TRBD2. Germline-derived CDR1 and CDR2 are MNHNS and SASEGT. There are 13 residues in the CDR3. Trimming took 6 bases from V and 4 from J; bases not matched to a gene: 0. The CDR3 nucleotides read TGTGCCAGCAGGGGACTAGCGGGGTACGAGCAGTACTTC. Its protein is CASRGLAGYEQYF.

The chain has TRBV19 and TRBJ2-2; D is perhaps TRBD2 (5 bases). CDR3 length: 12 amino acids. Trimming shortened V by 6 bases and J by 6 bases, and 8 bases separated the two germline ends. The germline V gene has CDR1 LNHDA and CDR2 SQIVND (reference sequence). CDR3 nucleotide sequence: TGTGCCAGTAGATGGGGAGCCGGGGAGCTGTTTTTT. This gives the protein CASRWGAGELFF.

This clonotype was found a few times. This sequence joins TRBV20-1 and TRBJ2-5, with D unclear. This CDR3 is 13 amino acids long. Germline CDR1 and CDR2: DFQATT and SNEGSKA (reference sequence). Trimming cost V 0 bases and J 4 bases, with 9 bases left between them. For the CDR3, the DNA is TGCAGTGCTAGAGATGCTTGGGGAGAGACCCAGTACTTC. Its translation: CSARDAWGETQYF.

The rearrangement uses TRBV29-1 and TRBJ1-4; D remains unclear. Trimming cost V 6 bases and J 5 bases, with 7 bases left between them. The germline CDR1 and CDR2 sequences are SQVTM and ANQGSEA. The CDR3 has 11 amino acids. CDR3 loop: CSVSLNEKLFF. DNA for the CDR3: TGCAGCGTCAGCTTAAATGAAAAACTGTTTTTT. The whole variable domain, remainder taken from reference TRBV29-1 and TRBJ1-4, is SAVISQKPSRDICQRGTSLTIQCQVDSQVTMMFWYRQQPGQSLTLIATANQGSEATYESGFVIDKFPISRPNLTFSTLTVSNMSPEDSSIYLCSVSLNEKLFFGSGTQLSVL.

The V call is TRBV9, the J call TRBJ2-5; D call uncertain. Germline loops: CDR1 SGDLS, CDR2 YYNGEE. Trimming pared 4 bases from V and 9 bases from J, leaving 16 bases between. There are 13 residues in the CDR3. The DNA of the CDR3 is TGTGCCAGCAGCACATCCCTTTCCGGAGCCCAGTACTTC. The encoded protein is CASSTSLSGAQYF.

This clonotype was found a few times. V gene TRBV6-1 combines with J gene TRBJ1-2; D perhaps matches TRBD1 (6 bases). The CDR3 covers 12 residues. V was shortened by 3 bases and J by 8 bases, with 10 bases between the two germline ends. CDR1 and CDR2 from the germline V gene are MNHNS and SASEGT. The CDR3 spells CASSELGGGYTF. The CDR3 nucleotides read TGTGCCAGCAGTGAGCTCGGGGGCGGCTACACCTTC.

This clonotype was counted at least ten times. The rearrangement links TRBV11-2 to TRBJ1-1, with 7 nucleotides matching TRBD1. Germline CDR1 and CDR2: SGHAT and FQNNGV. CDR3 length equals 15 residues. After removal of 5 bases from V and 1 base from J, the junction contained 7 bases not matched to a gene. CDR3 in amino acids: CASSDRTGPNTEAFF. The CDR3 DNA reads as TGTGCCAGCAGCGACCGGACAGGCCCGAACACTGAAGCTTTCTTT.

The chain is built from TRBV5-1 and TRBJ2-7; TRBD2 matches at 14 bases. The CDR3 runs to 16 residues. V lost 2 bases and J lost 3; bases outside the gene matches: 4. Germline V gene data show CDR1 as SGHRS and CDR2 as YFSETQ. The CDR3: CASSFTGTSGSYEQYF. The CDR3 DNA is TGCGCCAGCAGCTTTACCGGGACTAGCGGGAGCTACGAGCAGTACTTC. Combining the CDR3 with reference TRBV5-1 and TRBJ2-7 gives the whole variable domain KAGVTQTPRYLIKTRGQQVTLSCSPISGHRSVSWYQQTPGQGLQFLFEYFSETQRNKGNFPGRFSGRQFSNSRSEMNVSTLELGDSALYLCASSFTGTSGSYEQYFGPGTRLTVT.

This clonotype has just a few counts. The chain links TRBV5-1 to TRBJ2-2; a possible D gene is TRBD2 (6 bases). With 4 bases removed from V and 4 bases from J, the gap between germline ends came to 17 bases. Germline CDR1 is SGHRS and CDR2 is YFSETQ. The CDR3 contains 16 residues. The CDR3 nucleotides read TGCGCCAGCAGCATGCGATGGCGGGATCCCACCGGGGAGCTGTTTTTT. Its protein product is CASSMRWRDPTGELFF.

CDR3 bases: TGTGCCAGTAACCCCGCGGACAGGGGTTTCGACGAGCAGTACTTC. Translation gives CASNPADRGFDEQYF. This sequence joins TRBV19 and TRBJ2-7; the match to TRBD1 covers 9 bases. Trimming took 7 bases from V and 5 from J; bases not matched to a gene: 12. The length of the CDR3 is 15 residues. CDR1 and CDR2 (germline): LNHDA, SQIVND (reference sequence).

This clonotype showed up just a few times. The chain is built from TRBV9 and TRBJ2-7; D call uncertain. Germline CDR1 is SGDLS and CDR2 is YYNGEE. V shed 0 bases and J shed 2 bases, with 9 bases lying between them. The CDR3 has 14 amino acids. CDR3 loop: CASSVGGETYEQYF. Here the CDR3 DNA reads TGTGCCAGCAGCGTAGGGGGTGAAACCTACGAGCAGTACTTC.

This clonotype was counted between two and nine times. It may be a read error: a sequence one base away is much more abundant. CDR3: CASSKDRVDEKLSF. Here the CDR3 DNA reads TGTGCCAGCAGCAAAGACAGGGTCGATGAAAAACTGTCTTTT. The V and J genes are TRBV7-2 and TRBJ1-4; 7 nucleotides match TRBD1. Germline lookup yields CDR1 SGHTA and CDR2 FQGNSA. The CDR3 extends over 14 amino acids.

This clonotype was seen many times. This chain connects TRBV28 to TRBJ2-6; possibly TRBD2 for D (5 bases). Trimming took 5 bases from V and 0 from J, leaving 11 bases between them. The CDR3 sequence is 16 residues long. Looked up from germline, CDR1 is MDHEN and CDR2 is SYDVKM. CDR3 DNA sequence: TGTGCCAGCAGTCACCTAGGGAGCTCTGGGGCCAACGTCCTGACTTTC. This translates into CASSHLGSSGANVLTF. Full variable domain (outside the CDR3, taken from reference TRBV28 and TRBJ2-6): DVKVTQSSRYLVKRTGEKVFLECVQDMDHENMFWYRQDPGLGLRLIYFSYDVKMKEKGDIPEGYSVSREKKERFSLILESASTNQTSMYLCASSHLGSSGANVLTFGAGSRLTVL.

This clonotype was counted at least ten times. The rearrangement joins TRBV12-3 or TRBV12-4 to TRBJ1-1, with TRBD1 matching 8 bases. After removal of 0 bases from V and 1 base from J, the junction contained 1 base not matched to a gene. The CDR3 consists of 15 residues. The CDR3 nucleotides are TGTGCCAGCAGTTTAGCGGGGACAGGGAACACTGAAGCTTTCTTT. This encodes CASSLAGTGNTEAFF.

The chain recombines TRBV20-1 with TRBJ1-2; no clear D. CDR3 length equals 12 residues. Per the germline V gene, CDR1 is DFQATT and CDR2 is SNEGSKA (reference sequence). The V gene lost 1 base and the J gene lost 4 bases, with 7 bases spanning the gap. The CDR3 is CSARVGIYGYTF. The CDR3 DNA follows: TGCAGTGCTAGAGTGGGAATCTATGGCTACACCTTC.

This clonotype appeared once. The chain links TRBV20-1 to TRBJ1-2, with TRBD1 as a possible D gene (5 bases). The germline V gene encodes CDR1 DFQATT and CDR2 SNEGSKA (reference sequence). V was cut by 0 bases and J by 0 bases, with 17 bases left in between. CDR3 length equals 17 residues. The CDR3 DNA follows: TGCAGTGCTAGAGACCTGGGGGTCGGAACCCCTAACTATGGCTACACCTTC. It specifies CSARDLGVGTPNYGYTF.

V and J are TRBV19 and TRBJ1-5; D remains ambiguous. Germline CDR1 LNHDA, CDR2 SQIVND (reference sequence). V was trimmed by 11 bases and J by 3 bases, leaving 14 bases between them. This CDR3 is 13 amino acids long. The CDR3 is CALAPRTNQPQHF. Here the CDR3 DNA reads TGTGCCTTGGCGCCCAGGACCAATCAGCCCCAGCATTTT.

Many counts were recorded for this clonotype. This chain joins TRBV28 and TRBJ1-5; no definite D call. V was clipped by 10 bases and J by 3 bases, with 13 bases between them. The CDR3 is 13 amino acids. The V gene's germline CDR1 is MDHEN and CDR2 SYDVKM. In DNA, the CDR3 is TGTGCCACTGCCAGGCCGGTCAATCAGCCCCAGCATTTT. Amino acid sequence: CATARPVNQPQHF.

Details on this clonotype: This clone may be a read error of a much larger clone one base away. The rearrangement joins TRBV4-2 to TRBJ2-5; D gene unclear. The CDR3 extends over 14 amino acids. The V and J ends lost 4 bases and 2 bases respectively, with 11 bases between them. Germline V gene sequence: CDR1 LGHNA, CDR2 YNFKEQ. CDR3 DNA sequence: TGTGCCAGCAGCCTAGATCCGGAGCAAGAGACCCAGTACTTC. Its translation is CASSLDPEQETQYF.

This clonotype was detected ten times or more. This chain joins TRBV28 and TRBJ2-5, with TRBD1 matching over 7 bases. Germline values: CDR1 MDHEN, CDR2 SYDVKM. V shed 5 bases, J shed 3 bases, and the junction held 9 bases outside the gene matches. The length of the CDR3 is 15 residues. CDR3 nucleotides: TGTGCCAGCAGTCGATACCGGGACAGCGAAGAGACCCAGTACTTC. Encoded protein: CASSRYRDSEETQYF.